What follows are 24 T cell receptor beta chains derived from one specimen sequenced in a study of human thymus T cells. This table comes from immunoSEQ multiplex PCR, and its TCRdb copy is limited to in-frame clones, with some not included. The sample has approximately 40,000 clones, roughly 94% seen once. Sample: blood. These receptor sequences come from a boy under two years old with a congenital heart defect but otherwise immunologically healthy.

The chain has TRBV9 and TRBJ2-2; D may be TRBD1 (8 bases). The CDR3 length is 17 residues. V was cut by 3 bases and J by 4 bases, with 19 bases left in between. CDR1 is SGDLS, CDR2 YYNGEE, per germline. The CDR3 DNA reads TGTGCCAGCAGCGCCAGGGGGGGGACAGGCCTCACCGGGGAGCTGTTTTTT. Protein sequence: CASSARGGTGLTGELFF.

In this sample, this clone turned up once. The CDR3: CASSYRASYNSPLHF. CDR3 sequence (DNA): TGTGCCAGCAGTTACAGGGCGTCCTATAATTCACCCCTCCACTTT. The genes are TRBV6-6 and TRBJ1-6; D remains unclear. The V end lost 2 bases, the J end lost 1 base, and 6 bases lay between the germline ends. There are 15 residues in the CDR3. CDR1 is MNHNY and CDR2 is SVGAGI in the germline V gene (reference sequence).

CDR3 sequence (DNA): TGTGCCAGCAGCTTAGAAATTAGGGCAGGGGGTAGAAACACCATATATTTT. Protein product: CASSLEIRAGGRNTIYF. The genes are TRBV7-8 and TRBJ1-3, with 7 bases fitting TRBD1. Germline V lookup: CDR1 SGHVS, CDR2 FQNEAQ. This CDR3 has 17 residues. V was pared by 1 base and J by 5 bases, with 11 bases of the junction left unmatched.

This rearrangement joins TRBV28 to TRBJ2-5; D is uncertain. Germline V gene sequence: CDR1 MDHEN, CDR2 SYDVKM. Trimming pared 3 bases from V and 4 bases from J, leaving 6 bases between. The CDR3 has 12 residues. The CDR3 here is CASSLYLETQYF. In nucleotides, the CDR3 is TGTGCCAGCAGTTTGTACTTAGAGACCCAGTACTTC.

This chain connects TRBV5-1 to TRBJ1-6; possible D gene TRBD1, 5 bases. The ends were cut back, 1 base at V and 9 bases at J, with 8 bases in the middle. This CDR3 has 13 residues. Germline CDR1 and CDR2: SGHRS and YFSETQ. The CDR3 region has the DNA TGCGCCAGCAGCTTGCAGGGTTTTTCACCCCTCCACTTT. Its protein is CASSLQGFSPLHF.

The chain couples TRBV6-5 to TRBJ1-1; 9 bases fit TRBD1. The CDR3 loop spans 14 amino acids. Germline trimming cut 5 bases from V and 7 bases from J; bases unmatched to any gene: 8. In germline, CDR1 is MNHEY, CDR2 SVGAGI. As DNA, the CDR3 is TGTGCCAGCAGTCCCGGGACAGGGTCCTTTGAAGCTTTCTTT. Its translation is CASSPGTGSFEAFF.

The chain couples TRBV28 to TRBJ2-4, with D tentatively TRBD2 (6 bases). V lost 7 bases and J lost 1, with 20 bases in between. Germline-derived CDR1 and CDR2 are MDHEN and SYDVKM. The CDR3 totals 17 residues. CDR3 nucleotide sequence: TGTGCCAGCAATCTTCGGGAAAGGGCGGGGGCCAAAAACATTCAGTACTTC. The encoded protein is CASNLRERAGAKNIQYF.

The chain combines TRBV19 with TRBJ2-3, with 8 nucleotides matching TRBD2. CDR1 LNHDA and CDR2 SQIVND come from the germline V gene (reference sequence). V shed 8 bases, J shed 6 bases, and the junction held 13 bases outside the gene matches. The CDR3 extends over 15 amino acids. The CDR3 bases are TGTGCCAGTCATCGAACGGGGGCTAGCGGGGATACGCAGTATTTT. Translated, it gives CASHRTGASGDTQYF.

The DNA of the CDR3 is TGTGCCAGCAGCTGGGACTCTGGAAACACCATATATTTT. Residues: CASSWDSGNTIYF. The chain links TRBV11-3 to TRBJ1-3; D is uncertain. The V end was cut by 4 bases, the J end by 0 bases, with 4 bases between. This CDR3 has 13 residues. CDR1 and CDR2 (germline): SGHNT, YENEEA.

This chain links TRBV7-8 with TRBJ1-1, with 7 bases that match TRBD1. Trimming cost V 5 bases and J 5 bases; bases outside gene matches: 5. The CDR3 contains 13 residues. Germline lookup yields CDR1 SGHVS and CDR2 FQNEAQ. The CDR3 nucleotides are TGTGCCAGCAGCACCCGACAGGGTACTGAAGCTTTCTTT. This translates into CASSTRQGTEAFF.

This sequence joins TRBV7-2 and TRBJ2-7; the D gene is possibly TRBD2 (7 bases). CDR1 and CDR2 (germline): SGHTA, FQGNSA. V was pared by 1 base and J by 4 bases, with 14 bases between. The CDR3 extends over 15 amino acids. In nucleotides, the CDR3 is TGTGCCAGCAGCTTAGGGGGGGGGCCTCCTTACGAGCAGTACTTC. It yields the protein CASSLGGGPPYEQYF.

The CDR3 DNA follows: TGTGCCAGCAGCGCGACTAGCGGGGGGGAGAAGACCCAGTACTTC. This codes for CASSATSGGEKTQYF. The chain links TRBV9 to TRBJ2-5; 14 bases fit TRBD2. CDR1 SGDLS and CDR2 YYNGEE come from the germline V gene. Trimming removed 3 bases from V and 6 bases from J; junction bases left unmatched: 4. The length of the CDR3 is 15 residues.

This chain uses TRBV7-9 with TRBJ1-3; TRBD1 might be the D (5 bases). The CDR3 is 16 residues long. Per the germline V gene, CDR1 is SEHNR and CDR2 is FQNEAQ (reference sequence). Trimming removed 5 bases from V and 5 bases from J, with 19 bases in between. The CDR3 DNA reads TGTGCCAGCAGCCCCCTCGCTTTGGCAGGGCGAAACACCATATATTTT. Its translation: CASSPLALAGRNTIYF.

The gene calls are TRBV10-1 and TRBJ2-2; D is uncertain. The germline CDR1 and CDR2 sequences are WNHNN and SYGVQD (reference sequence). Between the trimmed V and J ends, which lost 3 bases and 7 bases, there was a span of 6 bases. The CDR3 runs to 12 residues. The CDR3 DNA sequence: TGCGCCAGCAGTGATTCCGGCGGGGAGCTGTTTTTT. This codes for CASSDSGGELFF.

For the CDR3, the DNA is TGTGCCAGCAGCTTACAGAACATTCAGTACTTC. Translating gives CASSLQNIQYF. The chain carries TRBV11-3 and TRBJ2-4; D unclear. This CDR3 contains 11 residues. V shed 2 bases and J shed 7 bases, with 3 bases lying between them. CDR1 and CDR2 (germline): SGHNT, YENEEA.

The chain is built from TRBV21-1 and TRBJ2-3; TRBD2 reflects the table's D call only, with no check against the DNA. TRBV21-1 is a pseudogene locus. This CDR3 has 15 amino acids. The CDR3 DNA sequence: TGTGCCAGCAGCAAATTCGGAGGGGTCTCAGATACGCAGTATTTT. Amino acid sequence: CASSKFGGVSDTQYF.

This chain links TRBV5-5 with TRBJ2-7; maybe TRBD2 (6 bases). Germline V gives CDR1 SGHKS, CDR2 YYEKEE (reference sequence). CDR3 length: 16 residues. Trimming removed 2 bases from V and 1 base from J, with 16 bases in between. CDR3: CASSFGLVAGSYEQYF. The CDR3 DNA is TGTGCCAGCAGCTTTGGGTTGGTGGCGGGGTCCTACGAGCAGTACTTC.

The chain uses TRBV29-1 and TRBJ1-2, with D possibly TRBD1 on 6 matching bases. Germline loops: CDR1 SQVTM, CDR2 ANQGSEA. The CDR3 is 11 residues long. Trimming took 7 bases from V and 6 from J, leaving 12 bases between them. Here the CDR3 reads CSADRRDGYTF. In nucleotides, the CDR3 is TGCAGCGCGGACAGAAGGGATGGCTACACCTTC. Together with reference TRBV29-1 and TRBJ1-2, the CDR3 gives the full variable domain: SAVISQKPSRDICQRGTSLTIQCQVDSQVTMMFWYRQQPGQSLTLIATANQGSEATYESGFVIDKFPISRPNLTFSTLTVSNMSPEDSSIYLCSADRRDGYTFGSGTRLTVV.

The J gene is TRBJ2-5, the V gene TRBV4-3; TRBD2 matches 12 bases. V shed 0 bases and J 4 bases; nucleotides not matched to a gene: 9. Germline CDR1 reads LGHNA; CDR2 reads YSLEER. The CDR3 has 18 amino acids. CDR3 in amino acids: CASSQEGLAGSFGETQYF. The CDR3 coding sequence is TGCGCCAGCAGCCAAGAAGGACTAGCGGGGAGTTTCGGAGAGACCCAGTACTTC.

J is TRBJ1-3 and V is TRBV6-1; weak D call: TRBD1 (6 bases). Trimming cost V 8 bases and J 3 bases, with 17 bases left between them. Germline V gives CDR1 MNHNS, CDR2 SASEGT. The CDR3 runs 15 residues. In nucleotides, the CDR3 is TGTGCCAGCGGTGGGGGCAGGGGAGGTGGAAACACCATATATTTT. Protein product: CASGGGRGGGNTIYF.

The rearrangement links TRBV2 to TRBJ1-5; D might be TRBD1 (6 bases). Germline loops: CDR1 SNHLY, CDR2 FYNNEI. V was cut by 3 bases and J by 3 bases, with 12 bases left in between. This CDR3 has 15 amino acids. CDR3 region: CASSDGGQLNQPQHF. The CDR3 nucleotides are TGTGCCAGCAGTGATGGCGGACAGCTCAATCAGCCCCAGCATTTT.

The chain has TRBV11-2 and TRBJ1-2, with TRBD1 matching 7 bases. Germline-derived CDR1 and CDR2 are SGHAT and FQNNGV. The ends lost 3 bases at V and 8 bases at J; junction bases unmatched: 9. The CDR3 spans 14 residues. The CDR3 bases are TGTGCCAGCAGCTTCGTGAACAGGGGTGAGGGCTACACCTTC. It codes for CASSFVNRGEGYTF.

V usage is TRBV4-2 and J usage is TRBJ2-1, with D unclear. Germline assignment: CDR1 LGHNA and CDR2 YNFKEQ. V shed 0 bases and J shed 1 base, with 4 bases lying between them. The CDR3 runs 14 residues. CDR3 DNA sequence: TGTGCCAGCAGCCAAGATCAGTCCTACAATGAGCAGTTCTTC. It codes for CASSQDQSYNEQFF.

The rearrangement uses TRBV6-1 and TRBJ2-3, with 7 bases that match TRBD2. In germline, CDR1 is MNHNS, CDR2 SASEGT. The CDR3 has 17 residues. J was trimmed by 2 bases and V by 2 bases; bases with no gene match: 10. Here the CDR3 reads CASSERWRGRSTDTQYF. The CDR3, as DNA: TGTGCCAGCAGTGAAAGGTGGCGGGGGAGATCCACAGATACGCAGTATTTT.